What follows are 5 T cell receptor beta chains derived from one specimen sequenced in a study of blood T cell repertoires in COVID-19. This table comes from immunoSEQ multiplex PCR, and its TCRdb copy is limited to in-frame clones, with some not included. The sample lists under 250,000 clones, around four fifths occurring once. Source material: peripheral blood. The receptors were gathered from a woman between 65 and 79 years old with COVID-19, enrolled during active disease.

J is TRBJ1-5 and V is TRBV25-1; 7 positions match TRBD1. The length of the CDR3 is 14 residues. The V gene end was trimmed by 6 bases and the J gene end by 2 bases; junction bases not matched to a gene: 4. CDR1 is MGHDK and CDR2 is SYGVNS in the germline V gene. CDR3 sequence (DNA): TGTGCCAGCAGCGCAACAGGGGGCAATCAGCCCCAGCATTTT. It encodes CASSATGGNQPQHF.

This clone was recorded a few times. The V call is TRBV2, the J call TRBJ2-2; TRBD1 matches 9 bases. The length of the CDR3 is 15 residues. Germline CDR1 is SNHLY and CDR2 is FYNNEI. J gave up 0 bases and V 7 bases, and 3 bases lay outside the gene matches. CDR3 bases: TGTGCCAGCACCCGACAGGGGGCGAACACCGGGGAGCTGTTTTTT. It specifies CASTRQGANTGELFF. The whole variable domain, remainder taken from reference TRBV2 and TRBJ2-2, is EPEVTQTPSHQVTQMGQEVILRCVPISNHLYFYWYRQILGQKVEFLVSFYNNEISEKSEIFDDQFSVERPDGSNFTLKIRSTKLEDSAMYFCASTRQGANTGELFFGEGSRLTVL.

The CDR3 loop reads CASSRTGLAEKLFF. The CDR3 nucleotides are TGTGCCAGCAGCCGAACAGGTCTCGCTGAAAAACTGTTTTTT. The chain joins TRBV6-5 to TRBJ1-4, with D possibly being TRBD1 (5 bases). Germline V gene sequence: CDR1 MNHEY, CDR2 SVGAGI. V was shortened by 6 bases and J by 7 bases, with 15 bases between the two germline ends. This CDR3 contains 14 residues.

This clone was recorded only once. The chain couples TRBV19 to TRBJ2-2, with 7 bases fitting TRBD1. V shed 4 bases and J 0 bases; nucleotides not matched to a gene: 5. This CDR3 contains 16 residues. Germline lookup yields CDR1 LNHDA and CDR2 SQIVND (reference sequence). The CDR3 DNA is TGTGCCAGTAGTAAGACAGGGAACGCGAACACCGGGGAGCTGTTTTTT. It specifies CASSKTGNANTGELFF.

The CDR3 sequence is CASSFKPGQGVREQYF. The CDR3 nucleotides read TGTGCCAGCAGCTTTAAACCGGGACAGGGGGTCAGAGAGCAGTACTTC. This chain uses TRBV5-4 with TRBJ2-7; 11 nucleotides line up with TRBD1. Germline V CDR1 and CDR2: SGHNT, YYREEE (reference sequence). With V trimmed by 2 bases and J by 7 bases, 11 bases remained unmatched. This CDR3 region has 16 residues.